This is a list of T cell receptor beta chains from one sample in a study of monozygotic twins with inflammatory bowel disease. TCRdb reprocessed the 5' RACE reads and stores each CDR3 protein as one record, lacking DNA. Here the sample table reports 350,000 to 500,000 distinct CDR3 sequences. Sequenced sample: blood. These receptors were taken from a human donor with ulcerative colitis or Crohn's disease, or a healthy co-twin of an affected twin (not recorded which). CDR3s include the opening cysteine and the closing phenylalanine or tryptophan. The order of the fields is V gene, J gene, CDR3 protein.

V gene: TRBV19; J gene: TRBJ2-2; CDR3 protein: CASSIQGSNTGELFF
V gene: TRBV19; J gene: TRBJ1-5; CDR3 protein: CASSIMGTGSNQPQHF
V gene: TRBV7-6; J gene: TRBJ1-1; CDR3 protein: CASSLSSTNTEAFF
V gene: TRBV7-9; J gene: TRBJ2-5; CDR3 protein: CASSPRNDETQYF
V gene: TRBV19; J gene: TRBJ1-1; CDR3 protein: CASSIMVGGGAGAFF
V gene: TRBV9; J gene: TRBJ2-1; CDR3 protein: CASSPRTSQLEQIF
V gene: TRBV4-1; J gene: TRBJ1-1; CDR3 protein: CASSQGQGTNTEAFF
V gene: TRBV5-5; J gene: TRBJ1-5; CDR3 protein: CASSPWDSHQPQHF
V gene: TRBV6-1; J gene: TRBJ2-1; CDR3 protein: CASTNGQGLYNEQFF
V gene: TRBV29-1; J gene: TRBJ2-1; CDR3 protein: CSARFWDEQFF
V gene: TRBV24-1; J gene: TRBJ2-7; CDR3 protein: CATSGQTGDEQYF
V gene: TRBV3-1; J gene: TRBJ2-1; CDR3 protein: CASGRADYNEQFF
V gene: TRBV6-1; J gene: TRBJ2-2; CDR3 protein: CASSPGIGTGELFF
V gene: TRBV10-3; J gene: TRBJ2-1; CDR3 protein: CAISEGDSNYNEQFF